The T cell receptor beta chain described here comes from a study of T cell responses to AZD1222 COVID-19 vaccine. Whole-study findings and limits: No repertoire was sampled before or during the peak T cell response, only after it.

After removal of 2 bases from V and 5 bases from J, the junction contained 7 bases not matched to a gene. This CDR3 is built from 15 residues. CDR1 and CDR2 (germline): GTSNPN, SVGIG (reference sequence). In its sample, this clone was seen a few times. Its specificity is unknown. Here immunoSEQ multiplex PCR was the method, and the copy in TCRdb shows in-frame clones only, minus some. The sample comprises 150,000 or so clones, 93% of which are singletons, and roughly 9% rests with the top ten. The TCR comes from an adult in good health. The sample consisted of peripheral blood, taken on day 0 of AZD1222 vaccination. The chain carries TRBV30 and TRBJ2-2; 8 bases are shared with TRBD1. The CDR3 spells CAWSPPGQETGELFF. For the CDR3, the DNA is TGTGCCTGGAGTCCACCGGGACAGGAGACCGGGGAGCTGTTTTTT. Complete variable domain (other parts from reference TRBV30 and TRBJ2-2): SQTIHQWPATLVQPVGSPLSLECTVEGTSNPNLYWYRQAAGRGLQLLFYSVGIGQISSEVPQNLSASRPQDRQFILSSKKLLLSDSGFYLCAWSPPGQETGELFFGEGSRLTVL.